These T cell receptor beta chains were read from a single sample in a study of T cell responses to AZD1222 COVID-19 vaccine. Sequencing was performed with immunoSEQ multiplex PCR; in TCRdb, only in-frame clones are kept and a portion is missing. The profile shows 140,000 to 150,000 clones, about 93% of them singletons. This material consisted of peripheral blood, taken on day 0 of AZD1222 vaccination. These receptors were taken from an adult in good health. The CDR3 runs from the conserved cysteine through the conserved F or W. Size is omitted from some rows. Given values are once, few, many or a class for expanded clones.

size: .; length: 14; V: TRBV6-5; J: TRBJ1-1; CDR3: CASSYGQLNTEAFF
size: .; length: 15; V: TRBV5-8; J: TRBJ2-7; CDR3: CASNKGGTARRQEGF
size: .; length: 13; V: TRBV6-5; J: TRBJ1-5; CDR3: CASRRNLVTPQHF
size: .; length: 16; V: TRBV9; J: TRBJ1-2; CDR3: CASSVAPGGNDYGYTF
size: .; length: 13; V: TRBV6-1; J: TRBJ1-5; CDR3: CASSERGGEPQHF
size: few; length: 14; V: TRBV5-1; J: TRBJ2-3; CDR3: CASSRDERTDTQYF
size: .; length: 15; V: TRBV6-5; J: TRBJ2-3; CDR3: CASSLSSGSKDTQYF
size: .; length: 13; V: TRBV18; J: TRBJ2-7; CDR3: CASSPDVTYEQYF
size: .; length: 14; V: TRBV5-6; J: TRBJ1-3; CDR3: CASSLLESGNTIYF
size: .; length: 15; V: TRBV18; J: TRBJ2-1; CDR3: CASSPSGTGFGEQFF
size: .; length: 12; V: TRBV30; J: TRBJ1-2; CDR3: CAWSSGGTGYTF
size: .; length: 18; V: TRBV5-1; J: TRBJ2-1; CDR3: CASSRTVHIRDSSGEQFF
size: .; length: 15; V: TRBV3-1/TRBV3-2; J: TRBJ2-2; CDR3: CASSHSLAGAGELFF
size: .; length: 14; V: TRBV2; J: TRBJ2-5; CDR3: CASSGRDRVETQYF
size: .; length: 19; V: TRBV5-1; J: TRBJ1-1; CDR3: CASSFNVASRTPTGPEAFF
size: once; length: 15; V: TRBV5-6; J: TRBJ2-7; CDR3: CASALGGALSYEQYF
size: .; length: 15; V: TRBV6-6; J: TRBJ1-2; CDR3: CASTERTETNYGYTF
size: .; length: 16; V: TRBV14; J: TRBJ2-7; CDR3: CASSPFRDGSSYEQYF
size: .; length: 14; V: TRBV5-1; J: TRBJ2-5; CDR3: CASSLRGLEETQYF
size: .; length: 15; V: TRBV2; J: TRBJ2-5; CDR3: CASSRIRTGQETQYF
size: .; length: 16; V: TRBV5-1; J: TRBJ1-1; CDR3: CASSLEATGFRTEAFF
size: .; length: 17; V: TRBV4-2; J: TRBJ2-5; CDR3: CASSQGRTSGFGETQYF
size: .; length: 13; V: TRBV5-1; J: TRBJ2-7; CDR3: CASSVGDGDEQYF
size: .; length: 15; V: TRBV11-2; J: TRBJ2-1; CDR3: CASSLDHQGYNEQFF
size: .; length: 14; V: TRBV27; J: TRBJ1-5; CDR3: CASSLRQDNQPQHF
size: .; length: 14; V: TRBV29-1; J: TRBJ1-5; CDR3: CSVDCYVNNQPQHF
size: .; length: 16; V: TRBV5-1; J: TRBJ2-7; CDR3: CASSLGMTSGFSEQYF
size: .; length: 16; V: TRBV6-2/TRBV6-3; J: TRBJ2-6; CDR3: CASSYFTGTGANVLTF
size: .; length: 15; V: TRBV4-1; J: TRBJ1-6; CDR3: CASSQYRMGNSPLHF
size: .; length: 15; V: TRBV6-5; J: TRBJ2-3; CDR3: CASMRAGDSTDTQYF
size: .; length: 15; V: TRBV20-1; J: TRBJ1-1; CDR3: CSASFISRIKGEAFF
size: .; length: 16; V: TRBV5-4; J: TRBJ2-7; CDR3: CASSRIVDGASGEQYF
size: .; length: 13; V: TRBV7-3; J: TRBJ1-1; CDR3: CASSLTGSSEAFF
size: .; length: 15; V: TRBV6-5; J: TRBJ2-1; CDR3: CASSLTGGSYNEQFF
size: .; length: 15; V: TRBV19; J: TRBJ1-4; CDR3: CASSMLAGGYEKLFF
size: .; length: 14; V: TRBV6-5; J: TRBJ1-1; CDR3: CASSYGGALAEAFF
size: once; length: 16; V: TRBV19; J: TRBJ2-1; CDR3: CASSMGFWGGADEQFF
size: .; length: 14; V: TRBV3-1/TRBV3-2; J: TRBJ1-6; CDR3: CASSPALAGSPLHF
size: .; length: 16; V: TRBV7-6; J: TRBJ2-1; CDR3: CASSLVAESSYNEQFF
size: .; length: 12; V: TRBV9; J: TRBJ2-2; CDR3: CASSVSPGELFF
size: .; length: 16; V: TRBV7-9; J: TRBJ1-1; CDR3: CASSLERARMNTEAFF
size: .; length: 12; V: TRBV9; J: TRBJ1-1; CDR3: CASSVEDTEAFF
size: once; length: 13; V: TRBV9; J: TRBJ1-1; CDR3: CASSVEGYTEAFF
size: .; length: 16; V: TRBV4-2; J: TRBJ2-2; CDR3: CASSPRAGRNTGELFF
size: .; length: 14; V: TRBV5-1; J: TRBJ2-3; CDR3: CASNRGGSTDTQYF
size: once; length: 16; V: TRBV24-1; J: TRBJ2-1; CDR3: CATSDSRGGEYNEQFF
size: once; length: 15; V: TRBV9; J: TRBJ1-4; CDR3: CASSVGLGAGEKLFF
size: .; length: 8; V: TRBV2; J: TRBJ1-1; CDR3: CAREQGLF
size: once; length: 14; V: TRBV15; J: TRBJ1-5; CDR3: CATSSLTGAQPQHF
size: .; length: 16; V: TRBV5-8; J: TRBJ2-1; CDR3: CASSSRMATRVHEQFF
size: .; length: 12; V: TRBV18; J: TRBJ2-7; CDR3: CASSPTGGEQYF